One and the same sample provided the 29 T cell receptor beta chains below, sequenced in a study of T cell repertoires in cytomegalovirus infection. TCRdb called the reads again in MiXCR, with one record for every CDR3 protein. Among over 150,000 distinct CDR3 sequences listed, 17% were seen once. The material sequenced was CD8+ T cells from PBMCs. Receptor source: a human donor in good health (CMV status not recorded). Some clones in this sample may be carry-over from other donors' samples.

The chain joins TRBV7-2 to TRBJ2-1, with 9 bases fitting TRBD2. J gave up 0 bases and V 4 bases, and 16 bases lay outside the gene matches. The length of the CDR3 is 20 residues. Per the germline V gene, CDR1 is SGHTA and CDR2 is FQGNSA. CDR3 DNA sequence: TGTGCCAGCAGCTCTAGAGGTGGCGGGGGGGCCGATTTCTCCTACAATGAGCAGTTCTTC. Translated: CASSSRGGGGADFSYNEQFF. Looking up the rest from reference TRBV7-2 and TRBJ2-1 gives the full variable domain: GAGVSQSPSNKVTEKGKDVELRCDPISGHTALYWYRQSLGQGLEFLIYFQGNSAPDKSGLPSDRFSAERTGGSVSTLTIQRTQQEDSAVYLCASSSRGGGGADFSYNEQFFGPGTRLTVL.

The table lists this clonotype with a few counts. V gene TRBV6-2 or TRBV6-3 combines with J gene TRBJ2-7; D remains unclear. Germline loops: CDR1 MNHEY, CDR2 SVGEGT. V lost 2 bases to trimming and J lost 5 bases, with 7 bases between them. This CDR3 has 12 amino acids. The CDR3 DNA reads TGTGCCAGCAGTTACGTACACGACGAGCAGTACTTC. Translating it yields CASSYVHDEQYF.

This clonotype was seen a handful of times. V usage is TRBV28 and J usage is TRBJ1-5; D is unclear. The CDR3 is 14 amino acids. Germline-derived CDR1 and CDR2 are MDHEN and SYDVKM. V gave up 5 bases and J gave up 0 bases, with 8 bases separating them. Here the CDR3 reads CASSPSYSNQPQHF. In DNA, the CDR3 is TGTGCCAGCAGTCCTTCCTATAGCAATCAGCCCCAGCATTTT.

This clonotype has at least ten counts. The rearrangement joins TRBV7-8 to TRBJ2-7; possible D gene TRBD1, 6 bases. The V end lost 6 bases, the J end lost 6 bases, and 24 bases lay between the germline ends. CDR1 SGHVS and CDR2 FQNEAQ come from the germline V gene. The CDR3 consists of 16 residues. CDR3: CASSPPGQRAGSEQYF. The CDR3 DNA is TGTGCCAGCAGTCCCCCCGGACAGCGAGCTGGTTCCGAGCAGTACTTC.

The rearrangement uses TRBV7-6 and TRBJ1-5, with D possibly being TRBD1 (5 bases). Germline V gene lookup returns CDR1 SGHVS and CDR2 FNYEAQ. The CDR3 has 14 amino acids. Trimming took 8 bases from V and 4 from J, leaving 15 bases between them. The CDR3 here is CASSPGGINQPQHF. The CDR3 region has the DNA TGTGCCAGCTCCCCGGGGGGGATAAATCAGCCCCAGCATTTT.

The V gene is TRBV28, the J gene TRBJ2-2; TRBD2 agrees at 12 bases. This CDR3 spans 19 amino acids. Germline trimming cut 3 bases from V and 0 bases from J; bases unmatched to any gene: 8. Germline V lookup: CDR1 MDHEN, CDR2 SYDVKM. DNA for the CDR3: TGTGCCAGCAGTTTTTTACTAGCGGGGGGCCAGGCGAACACCGGGGAGCTGTTTTTT. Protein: CASSFLLAGGQANTGELFF.

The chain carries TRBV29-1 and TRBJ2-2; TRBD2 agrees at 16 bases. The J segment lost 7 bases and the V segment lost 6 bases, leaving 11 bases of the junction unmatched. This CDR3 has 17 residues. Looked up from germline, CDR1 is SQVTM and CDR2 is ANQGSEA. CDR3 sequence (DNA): TGCAGCGTCCCGGGACTAGCGGGGGGGAATAGCGGCGGGGAGCTGTTTTTT. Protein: CSVPGLAGGNSGGELFF.

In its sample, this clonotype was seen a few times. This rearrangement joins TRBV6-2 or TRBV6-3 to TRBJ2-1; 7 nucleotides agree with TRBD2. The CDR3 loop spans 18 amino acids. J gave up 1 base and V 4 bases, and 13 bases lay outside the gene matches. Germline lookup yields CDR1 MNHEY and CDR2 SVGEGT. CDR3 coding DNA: TGTGCCAGCAGTTTACCCATTTACGCCGGGGGGTCCTACAATGAGCAGTTCTTC. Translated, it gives CASSLPIYAGGSYNEQFF.

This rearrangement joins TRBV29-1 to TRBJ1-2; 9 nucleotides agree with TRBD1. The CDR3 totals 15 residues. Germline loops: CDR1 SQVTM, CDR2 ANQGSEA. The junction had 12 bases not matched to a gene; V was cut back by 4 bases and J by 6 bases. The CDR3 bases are TGCAGCGTTGGGGGGGACAGGGAGCAGAGAGATGGCTACACCTTC. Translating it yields CSVGGDREQRDGYTF.

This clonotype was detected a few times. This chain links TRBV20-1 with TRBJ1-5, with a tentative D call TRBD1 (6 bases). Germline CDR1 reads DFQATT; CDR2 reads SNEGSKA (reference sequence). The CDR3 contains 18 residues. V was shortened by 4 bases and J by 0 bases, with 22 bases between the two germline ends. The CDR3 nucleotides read TGCAGTGCTAACGACCGGGACATCTTCATTTCTAGCAATCAGCCCCAGCATTTT. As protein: CSANDRDIFISSNQPQHF.

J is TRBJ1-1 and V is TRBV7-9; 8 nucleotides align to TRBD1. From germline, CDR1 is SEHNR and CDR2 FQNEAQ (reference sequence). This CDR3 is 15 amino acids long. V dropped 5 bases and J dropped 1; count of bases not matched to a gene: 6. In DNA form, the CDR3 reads TGTGCCAGCAGCAGGCAGACAGGGGCGAACACTGAAGCTTTCTTT. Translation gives CASSRQTGANTEAFF.

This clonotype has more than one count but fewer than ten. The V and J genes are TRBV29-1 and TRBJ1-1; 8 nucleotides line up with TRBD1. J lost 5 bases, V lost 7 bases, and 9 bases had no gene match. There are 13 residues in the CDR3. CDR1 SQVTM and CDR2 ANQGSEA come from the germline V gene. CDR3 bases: TGCAGCGGCGAACAGGGGGTTGGAACTGAAGCTTTCTTT. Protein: CSGEQGVGTEAFF.

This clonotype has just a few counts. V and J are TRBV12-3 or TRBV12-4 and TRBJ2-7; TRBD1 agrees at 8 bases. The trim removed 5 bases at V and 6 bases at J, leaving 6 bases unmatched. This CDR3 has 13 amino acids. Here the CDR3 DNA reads TGTGCCAGCAGTACCATGACAGGGGTCGAGCAGTACTTC. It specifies CASSTMTGVEQYF.

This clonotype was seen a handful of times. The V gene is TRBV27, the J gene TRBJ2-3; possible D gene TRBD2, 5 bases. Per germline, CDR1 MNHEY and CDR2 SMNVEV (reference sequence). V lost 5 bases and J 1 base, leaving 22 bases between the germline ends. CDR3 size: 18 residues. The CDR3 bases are TGTGCCAGCAGTCAATACCTCCATGGGAGCGGAGGCACAGATACGCAGTATTTT. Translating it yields CASSQYLHGSGGTDTQYF.

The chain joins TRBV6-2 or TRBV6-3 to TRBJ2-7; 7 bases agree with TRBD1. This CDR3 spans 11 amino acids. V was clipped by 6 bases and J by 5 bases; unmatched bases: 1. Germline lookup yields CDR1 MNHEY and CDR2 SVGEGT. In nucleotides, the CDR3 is TGTGCCAGCAGGACAGGGCACGAGCAGTACTTC. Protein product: CASRTGHEQYF.

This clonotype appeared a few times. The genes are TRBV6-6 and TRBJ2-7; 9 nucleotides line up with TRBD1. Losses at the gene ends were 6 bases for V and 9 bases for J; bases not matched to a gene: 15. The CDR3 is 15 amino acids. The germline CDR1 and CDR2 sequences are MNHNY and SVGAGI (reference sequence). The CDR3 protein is CASSSAGTGIPRQYF. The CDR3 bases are TGTGCCAGCAGCTCGGCCGGGACAGGGATACCTAGGCAGTACTTC.

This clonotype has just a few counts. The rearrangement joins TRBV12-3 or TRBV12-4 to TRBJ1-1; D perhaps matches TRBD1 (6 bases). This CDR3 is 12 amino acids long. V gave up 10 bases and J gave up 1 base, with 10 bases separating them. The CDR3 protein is CATATGNTEAFF. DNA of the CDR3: TGTGCCACCGCGACAGGGAACACTGAAGCTTTCTTT.

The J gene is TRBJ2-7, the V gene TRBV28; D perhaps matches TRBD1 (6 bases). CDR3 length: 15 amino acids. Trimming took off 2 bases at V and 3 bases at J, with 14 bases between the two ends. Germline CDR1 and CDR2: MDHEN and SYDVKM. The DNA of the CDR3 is TGTGCCAGCAGTTTAACCGGGACAACCAGCTACGAGCAGTACTTC. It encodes CASSLTGTTSYEQYF.

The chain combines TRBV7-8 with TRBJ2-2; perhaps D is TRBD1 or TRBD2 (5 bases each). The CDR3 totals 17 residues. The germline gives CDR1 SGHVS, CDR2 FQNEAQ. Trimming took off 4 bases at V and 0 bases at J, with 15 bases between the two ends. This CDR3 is CASSWDPKRANTGELFF. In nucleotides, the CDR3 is TGTGCCAGCAGCTGGGACCCAAAAAGGGCGAACACCGGGGAGCTGTTTTTT.

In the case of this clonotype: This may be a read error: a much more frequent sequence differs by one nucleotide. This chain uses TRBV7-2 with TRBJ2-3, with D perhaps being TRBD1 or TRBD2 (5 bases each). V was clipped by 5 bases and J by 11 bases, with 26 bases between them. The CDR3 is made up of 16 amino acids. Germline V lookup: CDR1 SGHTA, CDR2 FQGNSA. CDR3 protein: CASSRDQRSGSTRQYF. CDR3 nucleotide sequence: TGTGCCAGCAGCCGCGACCAGAGGTCAGGGAGCACGAGGCAGTATTTT.

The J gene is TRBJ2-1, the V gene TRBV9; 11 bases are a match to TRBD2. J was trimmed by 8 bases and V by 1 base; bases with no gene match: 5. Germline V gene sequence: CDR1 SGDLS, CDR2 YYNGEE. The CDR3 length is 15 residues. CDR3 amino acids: CASSVSSGGWDEQFF. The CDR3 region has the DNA TGTGCCAGCAGCGTATCTAGCGGGGGGTGGGATGAGCAGTTCTTC.

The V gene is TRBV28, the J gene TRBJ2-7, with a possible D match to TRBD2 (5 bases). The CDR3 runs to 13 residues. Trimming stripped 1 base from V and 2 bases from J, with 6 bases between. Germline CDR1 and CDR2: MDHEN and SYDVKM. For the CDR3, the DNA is TGTGCCAGCAGTTTATACGGGGCCTACGAGCAGTACTTC. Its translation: CASSLYGAYEQYF.

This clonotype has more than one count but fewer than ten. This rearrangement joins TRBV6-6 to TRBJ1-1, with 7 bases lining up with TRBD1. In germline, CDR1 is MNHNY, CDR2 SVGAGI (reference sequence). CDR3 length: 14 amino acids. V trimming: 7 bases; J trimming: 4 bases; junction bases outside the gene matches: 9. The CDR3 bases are TGTGCCAGCATCCGACAGGGCCCTGGCACTGAAGCTTTCTTT. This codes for CASIRQGPGTEAFF.

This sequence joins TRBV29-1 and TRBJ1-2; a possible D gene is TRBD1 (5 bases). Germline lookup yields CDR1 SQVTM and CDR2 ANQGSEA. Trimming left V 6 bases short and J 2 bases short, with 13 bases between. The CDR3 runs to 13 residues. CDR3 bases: TGCAGCGTCCAACTAGGGGAGAACTATGGCTACACCTTC. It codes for CSVQLGENYGYTF.

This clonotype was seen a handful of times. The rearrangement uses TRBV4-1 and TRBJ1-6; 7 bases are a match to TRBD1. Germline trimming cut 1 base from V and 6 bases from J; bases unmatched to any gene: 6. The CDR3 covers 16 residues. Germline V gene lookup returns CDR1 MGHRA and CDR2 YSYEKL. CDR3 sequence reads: CASSQGPDRLNSPLHF. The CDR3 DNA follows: TGCGCCAGCAGCCAAGGTCCGGACAGGCTTAATTCACCCCTCCACTTT.

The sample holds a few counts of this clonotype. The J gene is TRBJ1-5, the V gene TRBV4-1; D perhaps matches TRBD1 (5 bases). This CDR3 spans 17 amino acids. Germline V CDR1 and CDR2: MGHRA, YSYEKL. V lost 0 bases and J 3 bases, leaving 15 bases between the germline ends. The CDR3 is CASSQDSHARDNQPQHF. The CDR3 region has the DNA TGCGCCAGCAGCCAAGATTCCCACGCCAGGGACAATCAGCCCCAGCATTTT.

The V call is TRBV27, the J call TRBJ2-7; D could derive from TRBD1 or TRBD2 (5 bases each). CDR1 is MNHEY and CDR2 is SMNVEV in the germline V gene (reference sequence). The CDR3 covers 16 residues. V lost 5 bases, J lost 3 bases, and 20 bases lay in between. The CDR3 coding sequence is TGTGCCAGCAGTAGGACTCCGGGACGGGGAAACTACGAGCAGTACTTC. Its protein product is CASSRTPGRGNYEQYF.

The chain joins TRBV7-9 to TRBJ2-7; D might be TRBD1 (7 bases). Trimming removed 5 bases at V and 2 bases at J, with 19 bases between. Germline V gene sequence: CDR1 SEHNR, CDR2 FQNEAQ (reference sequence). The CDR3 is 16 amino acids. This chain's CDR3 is CASSLRGGTATYEQYF. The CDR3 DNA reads TGTGCCAGCAGCCTACGAGGGGGGACAGCGACCTACGAGCAGTACTTC. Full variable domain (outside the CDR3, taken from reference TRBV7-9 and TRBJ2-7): DTGVSQNPRHKITKRGQNVTFRCDPISEHNRLYWYRQTLGQGPEFLTYFQNEAQLEKSRLLSDRFSAERPKGSFSTLEIQRTEQGDSAMYLCASSLRGGTATYEQYFGPGTRLTVT.

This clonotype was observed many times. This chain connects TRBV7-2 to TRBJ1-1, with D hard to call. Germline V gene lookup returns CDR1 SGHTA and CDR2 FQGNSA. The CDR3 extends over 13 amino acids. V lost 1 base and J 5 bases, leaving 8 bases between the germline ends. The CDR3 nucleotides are TGTGCCAGCAGCTTAGGGGGAGTAACTGAAGCTTTCTTT. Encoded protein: CASSLGGVTEAFF.